Described below is a single T cell receptor beta chain sequence and its context. The antigen remains unidentified. Per germline, CDR1 GTSNPN and CDR2 SVGIG (reference sequence). The CDR3 runs to 11 residues. The sample comes from a study of graft-versus-host responses after intestinal transplantation. At the level of the study: All recipients were transplanted with multivisceral, liver-intestinal, or isolated intestinal grafts. Tacrolimus plus steroids were given to all recipients for approximately three years, preceded by anti-thymocyte globulin induction. Findings and limits, study-wide: Analysis identified GvH clones in recipient marrow, with some appearing first in ileum or blood.

Measured with immunoSEQ multiplex PCR; TCRdb has only the in-frame clones, and not every one. The table has fewer than 150,000 clones, just over 90% seen once. This rearrangement joins TRBV30 to TRBJ2-7, with a possible D match to TRBD1 (7 bases). The source is a human donor who received an intestinal transplant. The material sequenced was unstimulated CD4+ T cells sorted from spleen or lymph node cells, taken before intestinal transplant. CDR3: CVGGAGYEQYF. The CDR3 coding sequence is TGTGTAGGGGGCGCGGGGTACGAGCAGTACTTC.